Shown below are 15 T cell receptor beta chains from a single sample sequenced in a study of Graves' ophthalmopathy and Graves' hyperthyroidism (dated by TCRdb to the late 2010s). These reads were obtained on an Illumina HiSeq 2000. TCR beta CDR3 regions were amplified from RNA transcripts for repertoire sequencing. The first round of RT-PCR was done with HTBI primers and the Qiagen OneStep RT-PCR kit, and was followed by a second round of multiplex PCR, then size selection and purification. The raw public reads went through TCRdb reprocessing: fastp at Q25, MiXCR clone calling, in-frame beta chains kept. Identical CDR3 proteins give one entry, which carries the most common genes and DNA. Here the sample has about 410,000 distinct CDR3 sequences; around 17% occur a single time. The ten top clones hold roughly 1.6% of the sample. Source material: peripheral blood. Every receptor here comes from a woman aged 18-35 years with Graves' ophthalmopathy. Donor details come from another sample of the same person, matched by shared clones.

The chain combines TRBV28 with TRBJ1-6; tentatively, D is TRBD1 (5 bases). V lost 3 bases, J lost 8 bases, and 14 bases lay in between. The length of the CDR3 is 15 residues. The germline CDR1 and CDR2 sequences are MDHEN and SYDVKM. The CDR3 protein is CASSFGTGPHSPLHF. CDR3 DNA: TGTGCCAGCAGTTTTGGAACAGGTCCCCATTCACCCCTCCACTTT.

This clonotype was counted many times. The chain recombines TRBV5-6 with TRBJ1-1; TRBD1 matches 7 bases. Germline CDR1 SGHDT, CDR2 YYEEEE. The junction had 11 bases not matched to a gene; V was cut back by 2 bases and J by 4 bases. The CDR3 consists of 16 residues. The DNA for the CDR3 is TGTGCCAGCAGCTTATCGCAGGGGGTTTGGAGCACTGAAGCTTTCTTT. Translation: CASSLSQGVWSTEAFF.

This clonotype was seen at least ten times. This chain links TRBV4-3 with TRBJ1-1; a weak D match, TRBD1 (5 bases). V gave up 4 bases and J gave up 4 bases, with 13 bases separating them. Germline V gives CDR1 LGHNA, CDR2 YSLEER. The CDR3 is 14 residues long. As DNA, the CDR3 is TGCGCCAGCAGCCCTGCCCAGGGCGGCACTGAAGCTTTCTTT. Protein product: CASSPAQGGTEAFF.

This clonotype was detected many times. The chain has TRBV18 and TRBJ1-1; D perhaps matches TRBD1 (5 bases). Looked up from germline, CDR1 is KGHSH and CDR2 is LQKENI. This CDR3 spans 14 amino acids. Trimming removed 6 bases at V and 2 bases at J, with 13 bases between. The CDR3 reads CASSLDRINTEAFF. In DNA, the CDR3 is TGTGCCAGCTCCCTCGACAGAATCAACACTGAAGCTTTCTTT.

This clonotype has a count of ten or more. The chain uses TRBV12-5 and TRBJ1-5; D is ambiguous. CDR3 length: 13 residues. V lost 1 base and J lost 5, with 6 bases in between. CDR1 is LGHNT and CDR2 is FRNRAP in the germline V gene. CDR3 nucleotides: TGTGCTAGTGGTTTGGGTAGGGATCAGCCCCAGCATTTT. Protein product: CASGLGRDQPQHF.

This sequence joins TRBV20-1 and TRBJ2-7; D may correspond to TRBD1 or TRBD2 (5 bases each). Trimming removed 5 bases from V and 3 bases from J, with 14 bases in between. The CDR3 has 13 residues. The germline gives CDR1 DFQATT, CDR2 SNEGSKA (reference sequence). The CDR3 coding sequence is TGCAGTGCTCTAAAAGGGACGGACTACGAGCAGTACTTC. Its protein product is CSALKGTDYEQYF.

The chain combines TRBV7-3 with TRBJ2-7, with 8 bases that match TRBD1. Germline assignment: CDR1 SGHTA and CDR2 FQGTGA. The CDR3 is 15 residues long. V lost 8 bases and J lost 2; bases outside the gene matches: 11. The CDR3 sequence is CASAQTGTGTYEQYF. In DNA form, the CDR3 reads TGTGCCAGCGCCCAGACAGGGACAGGAACCTACGAGCAGTACTTC.

The sample holds many counts of this clonotype. The chain recombines TRBV7-9 with TRBJ2-7; tentative D call: TRBD2 (5 bases). Germline CDR1 reads SEHNR; CDR2 reads FQNEAQ (reference sequence). The CDR3 length is 15 residues. V shed 2 bases and J shed 3 bases, with 14 bases lying between them. CDR3 sequence (DNA): TGTGCCAGCAGCTTACCCGGGATCGGGGTCTACGAGCAGTACTTC. Amino acid sequence: CASSLPGIGVYEQYF.

Ten or more counts support this clonotype. The rearrangement joins TRBV6-1 to TRBJ1-5, with D possibly matching TRBD1 (5 bases). Germline lookup yields CDR1 MNHNS and CDR2 SASEGT. The CDR3 is made up of 15 amino acids. Trimming pared 5 bases from V and 0 bases from J, leaving 11 bases between. The CDR3 loop is CASSKTVNSNQPQHF. DNA for the CDR3: TGTGCCAGCAGTAAGACAGTTAATAGCAATCAGCCCCAGCATTTT.

This clonotype has ten or more counts. J is TRBJ2-7 and V is TRBV7-2, with 8 bases lining up with TRBD1. This CDR3 contains 16 residues. CDR1 is SGHTA and CDR2 is FQGNSA in the germline V gene. V was clipped by 3 bases and J by 2 bases; unmatched bases: 9. CDR3: CASSFSGGQGPYEQYF. CDR3 nucleotide sequence: TGTGCCAGCAGCTTCTCCGGCGGACAGGGACCCTACGAGCAGTACTTC. Full variable domain (outside the CDR3, taken from reference TRBV7-2 and TRBJ2-7): GAGVSQSPSNKVTEKGKDVELRCDPISGHTALYWYRQSLGQGLEFLIYFQGNSAPDKSGLPSDRFSAERTGGSVSTLTIQRTQQEDSAVYLCASSFSGGQGPYEQYFGPGTRLTVT.

This clonotype was recorded many times. The rearrangement joins TRBV9 to TRBJ2-7; D ambiguous. The CDR3 runs 13 residues. CDR1 and CDR2 from the germline V gene are SGDLS and YYNGEE. V lost 3 bases and J 3 bases, leaving 10 bases between the germline ends. CDR3 protein: CASSEALGYEQYF. For the CDR3, the DNA is TGTGCCAGCAGCGAGGCCCTAGGCTACGAGCAGTACTTC.

There are many counts of this clonotype. This chain joins TRBV6-5 and TRBJ2-5, with D possibly matching TRBD1 (6 bases). V was clipped by 4 bases and J by 4 bases, with 16 bases between them. CDR1 is MNHEY and CDR2 is SVGAGI in the germline V gene. The CDR3 consists of 15 residues. The CDR3 region has the DNA TGTGCCAGCAGTTTATCCACTACAGGGAGAGAGACCCAGTACTTC. This encodes CASSLSTTGRETQYF.

This clonotype was seen at least ten times. V usage is TRBV11-2 and J usage is TRBJ1-3; D gene unclear. There are 18 residues in the CDR3. Germline V gives CDR1 SGHAT, CDR2 FQNNGV. V lost 1 base, J lost 0 bases, and 16 bases lay in between. The CDR3 is CASSLGAGGSFSGNTIYF. CDR3 sequence (DNA): TGTGCCAGCAGCTTAGGGGCCGGAGGCAGTTTCTCTGGAAACACCATATATTTT.

This clonotype was counted at least ten times. The chain is built from TRBV7-9 and TRBJ2-7; D is tentatively TRBD1 or TRBD2 (6 bases each). V shed 5 bases and J shed 5 bases, with 19 bases lying between them. CDR3 length: 15 residues. Germline V gives CDR1 SEHNR, CDR2 FQNEAQ (reference sequence). The CDR3 region has the DNA TGTGCCAGCAGCCCACGGACAGCGGGCAGGGACGAGCAGTACTTC. Residues: CASSPRTAGRDEQYF. The full variable domain, completed using reference TRBV7-9 and TRBJ2-7, is DTGVSQNPRHKITKRGQNVTFRCDPISEHNRLYWYRQTLGQGPEFLTYFQNEAQLEKSRLLSDRFSAERPKGSFSTLEIQRTEQGDSAMYLCASSPRTAGRDEQYFGPGTRLTVT.

This clonotype showed up many times. The chain joins TRBV28 to TRBJ2-2; no definite D call. CDR3 length equals 14 residues. V lost 9 bases, J lost 4 bases, and 15 bases lay in between. Per germline, CDR1 MDHEN and CDR2 SYDVKM. CDR3: CASQGSGPTGELFF. CDR3 sequence (DNA): TGTGCCAGTCAAGGATCCGGACCCACCGGGGAGCTGTTTTTT.